The clone carrying this T cell receptor beta chain was counted many times. This entry comes from a study of low-dose radiotherapy and immunotherapy resistance in tumors. In the study overall: It was 1 Gy per fraction every two weeks that Cohort 2 received, adding up to 13 Gy over 26 weeks. Patients received 300 mg of oral aspirin each day across four cycles, commencing on cycle 1 day 1.

Alpha and beta chains were covered, as first-strand cDNA relied on TRAV- and TRBV-specific primers. A roughly 20-cycle PCR with a constant-region primer and V-primer adapter amplified TCRs. TCRdb re-derived calls from the reads in MiXCR, one entry per CDR3 protein. In the table there are tens of thousands of distinct CDR3 sequences, around 29% of which are singletons. The time point was: before trial treatment. Patients eligible had advanced solid tumors without tumor-infiltrating lymphocytes. This CDR3 is 15 amino acids long. The sample in question was PBMCs, obtained before treatment. The TCR originated in a female donor with ovarian cancer. V and J are TRBV1 and TRBJ1-5; TRBD1, the table's D call, lacks a check against the DNA. TRBV1 is classified as a pseudogene. In DNA, the CDR3 is TGCACCAGCCAATCCGGGATCGCTAGCAATCAGCCCCAGCATTTT. Residues: CTSQSGIASNQPQHF.